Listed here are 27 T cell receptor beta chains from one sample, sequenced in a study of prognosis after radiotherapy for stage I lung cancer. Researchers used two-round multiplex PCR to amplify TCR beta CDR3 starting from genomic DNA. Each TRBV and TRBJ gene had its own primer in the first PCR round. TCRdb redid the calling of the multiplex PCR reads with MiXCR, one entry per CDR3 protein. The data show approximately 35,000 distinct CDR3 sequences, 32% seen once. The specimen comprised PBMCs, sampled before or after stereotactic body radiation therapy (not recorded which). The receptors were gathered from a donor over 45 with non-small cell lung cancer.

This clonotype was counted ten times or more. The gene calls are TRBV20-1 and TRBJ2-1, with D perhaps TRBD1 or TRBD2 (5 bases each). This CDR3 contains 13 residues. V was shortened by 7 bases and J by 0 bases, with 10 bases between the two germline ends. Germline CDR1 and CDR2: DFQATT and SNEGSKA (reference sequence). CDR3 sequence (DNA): TGCAGTGGAGGTGGGGGCTCCTACAATGAGCAGTTCTTC. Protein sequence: CSGGGGSYNEQFF.

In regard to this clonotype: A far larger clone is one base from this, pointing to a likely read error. The CDR3 sequence is CASSDCPGYTGELFF. The CDR3 DNA reads as TGTGCCAGCAGCGACTGCCCGGGGTACACCGGGGAGCTGTTTTTT. This chain connects TRBV6-5 to TRBJ2-2; D might be TRBD2 (5 bases). The V gene's germline CDR1 is MNHEY and CDR2 SVGAGI. This CDR3 contains 15 residues. The V gene lost 6 bases and the J gene lost 3 bases, with 14 bases spanning the gap.

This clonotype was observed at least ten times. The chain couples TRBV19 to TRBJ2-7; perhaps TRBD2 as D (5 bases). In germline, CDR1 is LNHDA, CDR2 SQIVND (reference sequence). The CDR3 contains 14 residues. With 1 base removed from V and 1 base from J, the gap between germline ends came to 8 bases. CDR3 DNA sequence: TGTGCCAGTAGTATAGTAAGCGGTTCCTACGAGCAGTACTTC. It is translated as CASSIVSGSYEQYF.

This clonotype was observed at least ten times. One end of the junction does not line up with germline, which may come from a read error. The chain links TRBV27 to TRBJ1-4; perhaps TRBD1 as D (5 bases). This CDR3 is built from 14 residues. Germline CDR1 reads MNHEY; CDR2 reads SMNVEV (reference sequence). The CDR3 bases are TGTGCCAGCGGTTTACAGGCAACTAATGAAAAACTGTTTTTT. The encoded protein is CASGLQATNEKLFF.

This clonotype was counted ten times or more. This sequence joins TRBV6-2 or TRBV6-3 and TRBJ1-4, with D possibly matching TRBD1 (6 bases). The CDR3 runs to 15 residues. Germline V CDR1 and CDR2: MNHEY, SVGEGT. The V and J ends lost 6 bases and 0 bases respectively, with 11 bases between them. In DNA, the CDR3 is TGTGCCAGCAGGGGGGACATCACAACTAATGAAAAACTGTTTTTT. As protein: CASRGDITTNEKLFF.

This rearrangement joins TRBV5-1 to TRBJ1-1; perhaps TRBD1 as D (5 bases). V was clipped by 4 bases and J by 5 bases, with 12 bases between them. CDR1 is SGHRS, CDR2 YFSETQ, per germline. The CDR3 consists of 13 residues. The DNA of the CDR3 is TGCGCCAGCAGCGACCAACAGGAGACTGAAGCTTTCTTT. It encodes CASSDQQETEAFF.

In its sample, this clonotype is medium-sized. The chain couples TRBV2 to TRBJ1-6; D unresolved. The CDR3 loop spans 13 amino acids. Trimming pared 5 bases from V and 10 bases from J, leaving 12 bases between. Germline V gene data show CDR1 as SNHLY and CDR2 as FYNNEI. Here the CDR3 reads CASSPGMGSPLHF. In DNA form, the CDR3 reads TGTGCCAGCAGTCCCGGTATGGGGTCACCCCTCCACTTT.

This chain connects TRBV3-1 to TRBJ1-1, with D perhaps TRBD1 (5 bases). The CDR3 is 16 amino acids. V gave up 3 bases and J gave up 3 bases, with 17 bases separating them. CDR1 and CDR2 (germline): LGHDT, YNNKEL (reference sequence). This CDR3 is CASSQIGAGAHTEAFF. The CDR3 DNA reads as TGTGCCAGCAGCCAGATTGGGGCTGGGGCCCACACTGAAGCTTTCTTT.

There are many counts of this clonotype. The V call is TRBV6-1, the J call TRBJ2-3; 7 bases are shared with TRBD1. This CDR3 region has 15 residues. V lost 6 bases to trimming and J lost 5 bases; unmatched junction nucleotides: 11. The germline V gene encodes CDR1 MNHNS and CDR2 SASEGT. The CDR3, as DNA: TGTGCCAGCAGCGGTTTCAGGGGGATGGGAGATACGCAGTATTTT. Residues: CASSGFRGMGDTQYF.

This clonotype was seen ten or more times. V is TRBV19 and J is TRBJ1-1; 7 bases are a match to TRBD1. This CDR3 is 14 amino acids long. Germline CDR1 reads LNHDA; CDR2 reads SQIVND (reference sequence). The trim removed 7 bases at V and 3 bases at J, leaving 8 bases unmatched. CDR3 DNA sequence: TGTGCCAGTACCCAGACAGGGAAGGACACTGAAGCTTTCTTT. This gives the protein CASTQTGKDTEAFF. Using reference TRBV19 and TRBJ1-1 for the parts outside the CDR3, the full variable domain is DGGITQSPKYLFRKEGQNVTLSCEQNLNHDAMYWYRQDPGQGLRLIYYSQIVNDFQKGDIAEGYSVSREKKESFPLTVTSAQKNPTAFYLCASTQTGKDTEAFFGQGTRLTVV.

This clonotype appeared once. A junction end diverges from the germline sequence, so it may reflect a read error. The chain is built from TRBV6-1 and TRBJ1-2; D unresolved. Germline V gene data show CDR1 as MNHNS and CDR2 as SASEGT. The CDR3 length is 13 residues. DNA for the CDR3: TGTGCCAGCAGGATAGACGGAAACTATTGCTACACCTTC. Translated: CASRIDGNYCYTF.

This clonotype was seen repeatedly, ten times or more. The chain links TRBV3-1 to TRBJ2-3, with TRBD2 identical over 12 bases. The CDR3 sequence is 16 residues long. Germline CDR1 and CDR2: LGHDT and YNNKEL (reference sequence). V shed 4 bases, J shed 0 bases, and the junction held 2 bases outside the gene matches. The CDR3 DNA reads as TGTGCCAGCAGCCGCGGGACTAGCGGGAGCACAGATACGCAGTATTTT. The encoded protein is CASSRGTSGSTDTQYF.

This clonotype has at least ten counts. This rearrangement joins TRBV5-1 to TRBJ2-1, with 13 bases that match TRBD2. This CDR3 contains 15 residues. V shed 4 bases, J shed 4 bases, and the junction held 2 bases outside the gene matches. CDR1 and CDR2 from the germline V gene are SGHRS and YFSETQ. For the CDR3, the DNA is TGCGCCAGCAGCGGGACTAGCGGGACTTACAATGAGCAGTTCTTC. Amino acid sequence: CASSGTSGTYNEQFF.

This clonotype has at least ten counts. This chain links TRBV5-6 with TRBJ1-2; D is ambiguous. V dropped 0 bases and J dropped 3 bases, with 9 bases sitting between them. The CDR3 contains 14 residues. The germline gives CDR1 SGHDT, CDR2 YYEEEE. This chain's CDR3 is CASSLAGEYYGYTF. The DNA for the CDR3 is TGTGCCAGCAGCTTGGCCGGGGAATACTATGGCTACACCTTC.

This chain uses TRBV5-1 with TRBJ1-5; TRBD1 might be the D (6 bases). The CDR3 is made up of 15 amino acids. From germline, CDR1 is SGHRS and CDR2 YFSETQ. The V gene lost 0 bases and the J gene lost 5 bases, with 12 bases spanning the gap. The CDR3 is CASSLGGGGYQPQHF. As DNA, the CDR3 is TGCGCCAGCAGCTTGGGAGGGGGAGGCTATCAGCCCCAGCATTTT.

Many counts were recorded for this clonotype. CDR3: CASSLETGGQYEQYF. For the CDR3, the DNA is TGCGCCAGCAGCCTCGAGACAGGGGGCCAGTACGAGCAGTACTTC. V gene TRBV4-1 combines with J gene TRBJ2-7; 10 bases map to TRBD1. With V trimmed by 4 bases and J by 4 bases, 7 bases remained unmatched. The germline V gene encodes CDR1 MGHRA and CDR2 YSYEKL. The CDR3 has 15 amino acids.

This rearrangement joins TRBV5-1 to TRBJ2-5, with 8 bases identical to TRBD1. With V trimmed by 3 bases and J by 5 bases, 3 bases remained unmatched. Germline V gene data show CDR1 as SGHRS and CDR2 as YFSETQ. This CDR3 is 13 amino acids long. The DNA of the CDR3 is TGCGCCAGCAGCTGGAGACAGGGGGAGACCCAGTACTTC. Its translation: CASSWRQGETQYF. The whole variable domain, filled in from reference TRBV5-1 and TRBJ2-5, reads KAGVTQTPRYLIKTRGQQVTLSCSPISGHRSVSWYQQTPGQGLQFLFEYFSETQRNKGNFPGRFSGRQFSNSRSEMNVSTLELGDSALYLCASSWRQGETQYFGPGTRLLVL.

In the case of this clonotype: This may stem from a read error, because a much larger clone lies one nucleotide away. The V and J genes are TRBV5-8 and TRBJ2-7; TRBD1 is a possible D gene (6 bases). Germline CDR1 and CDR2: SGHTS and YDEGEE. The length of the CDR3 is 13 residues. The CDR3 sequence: CTSSHRTAHEQYF. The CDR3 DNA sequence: TGTACCAGCAGCCACCGGACAGCCCACGAGCAGTACTTC.

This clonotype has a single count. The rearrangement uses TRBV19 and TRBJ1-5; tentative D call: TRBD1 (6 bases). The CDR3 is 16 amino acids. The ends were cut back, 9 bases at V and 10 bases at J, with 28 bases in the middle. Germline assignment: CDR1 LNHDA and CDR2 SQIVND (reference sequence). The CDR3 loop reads CASWSRSGGDGHPQHF. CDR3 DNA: TGTGCCAGCTGGTCCCGGTCCGGGGGCGACGGTCACCCCCAGCATTTT.

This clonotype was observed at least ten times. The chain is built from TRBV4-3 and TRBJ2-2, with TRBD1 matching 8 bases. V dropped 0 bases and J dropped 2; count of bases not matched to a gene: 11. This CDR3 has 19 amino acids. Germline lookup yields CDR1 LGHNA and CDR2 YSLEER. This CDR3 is CASSQEVRTGSRNTGELFF. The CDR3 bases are TGCGCCAGCAGCCAAGAGGTTCGGACAGGGTCGCGAAACACCGGGGAGCTGTTTTTT.

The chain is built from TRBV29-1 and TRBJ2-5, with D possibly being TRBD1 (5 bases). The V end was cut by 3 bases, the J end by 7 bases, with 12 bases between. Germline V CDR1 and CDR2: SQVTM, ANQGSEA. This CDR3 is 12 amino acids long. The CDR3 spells CSVERTFGTQYF. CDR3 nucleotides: TGCAGCGTTGAGAGGACATTCGGGACCCAGTACTTC. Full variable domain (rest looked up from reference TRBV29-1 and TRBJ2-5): SAVISQKPSRDICQRGTSLTIQCQVDSQVTMMFWYRQQPGQSLTLIATANQGSEATYESGFVIDKFPISRPNLTFSTLTVSNMSPEDSSIYLCSVERTFGTQYFGPGTRLLVL.

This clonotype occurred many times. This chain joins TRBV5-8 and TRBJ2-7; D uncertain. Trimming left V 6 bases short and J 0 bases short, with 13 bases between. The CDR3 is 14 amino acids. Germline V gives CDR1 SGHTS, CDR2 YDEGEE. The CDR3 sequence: CASTGQFSSYEQYF. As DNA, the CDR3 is TGTGCCAGCACGGGTCAGTTCAGCTCCTACGAGCAGTACTTC.

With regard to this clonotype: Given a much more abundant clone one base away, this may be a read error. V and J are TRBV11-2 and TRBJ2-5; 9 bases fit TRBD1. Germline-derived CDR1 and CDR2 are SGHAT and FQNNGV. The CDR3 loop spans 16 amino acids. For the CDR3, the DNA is TGTGTCAGCAGCTTTGGTACAGGGGGCGCGGGGGAGACCCAGTACTTC. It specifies CVSSFGTGGAGETQYF.

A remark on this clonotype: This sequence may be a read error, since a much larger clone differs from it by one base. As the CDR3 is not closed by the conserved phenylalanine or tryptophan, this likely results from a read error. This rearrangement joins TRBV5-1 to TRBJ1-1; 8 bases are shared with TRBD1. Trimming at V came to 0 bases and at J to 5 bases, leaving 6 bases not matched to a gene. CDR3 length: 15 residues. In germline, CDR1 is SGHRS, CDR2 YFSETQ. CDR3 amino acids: CASSLGTGRGTEAFL. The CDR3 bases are TGCGCCAGCAGCTTGGGGACAGGGCGAGGAACTGAAGCTTTCTTA.

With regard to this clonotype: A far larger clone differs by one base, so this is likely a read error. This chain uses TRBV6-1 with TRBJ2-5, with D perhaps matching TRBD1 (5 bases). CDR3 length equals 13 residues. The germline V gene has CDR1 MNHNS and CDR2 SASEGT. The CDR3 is CASRGMGQETKYF. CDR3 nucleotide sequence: TGTGCCAGCCGAGGTATGGGGCAAGAGACCAAGTACTTC.

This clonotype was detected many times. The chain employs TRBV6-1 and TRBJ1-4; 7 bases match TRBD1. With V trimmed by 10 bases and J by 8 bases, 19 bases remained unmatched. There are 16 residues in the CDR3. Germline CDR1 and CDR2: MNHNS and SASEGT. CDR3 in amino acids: CATEAAQGTIDEKLFF. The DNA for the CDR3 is TGTGCCACCGAGGCAGCACAGGGGACTATAGACGAAAAACTGTTTTTT.

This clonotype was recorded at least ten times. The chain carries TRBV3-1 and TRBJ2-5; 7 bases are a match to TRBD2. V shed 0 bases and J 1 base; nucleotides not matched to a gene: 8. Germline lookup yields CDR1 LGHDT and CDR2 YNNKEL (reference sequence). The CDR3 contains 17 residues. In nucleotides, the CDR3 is TGTGCCAGCAGCCAAGATCTCGACTGGGGGGGCCAAGAGACCCAGTACTTC. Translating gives CASSQDLDWGGQETQYF.